This section outlines one TCR beta chain sequence together with its context. Its target is not known. The data originate from a study of cytomegalovirus exposure and HLA in healthy donors. Overall study context: An early release of data contained 70 million to 95 million unique TCRs, which came from HLA-typed donors.

Use of 60 Vbeta and 13 Jbeta primers characterized the PCR. Measured with immunoSEQ multiplex PCR; TCRdb has only the in-frame clones, and not every one. This table holds about 190,000 clones, roughly 85% found once. The germline V gene has CDR1 SGHTA and CDR2 FQGNSA. Trimming left V 3 bases short and J 6 bases short, with 16 bases between. The CDR3 sequence is 15 residues long. Points from the study as a whole: Productive rates of about 87% or about 30% were seen for most TCR beta V segments in an earlier analysis. Fewer N-insertions (relative to the approximately 700-donor mean) were reportedly seen in an Asian-associated ancestry cluster in a later analysis.

Donors in the study were healthy people who gave bone marrow. This chain links TRBV7-2 with TRBJ2-3; D remains ambiguous. Sequences were obtained from PBMCs. The sequence derives from a woman aged 18 to 35 in good health and CMV-seronegative. CDR3 amino acids: CASSFLDMPRDTQYF. CDR3 bases: TGTGCCAGCAGCTTCCTAGATATGCCCCGGGATACGCAGTATTTT. The whole variable domain, filled in from reference TRBV7-2 and TRBJ2-3, reads GAGVSQSPSNKVTEKGKDVELRCDPISGHTALYWYRQSLGQGLEFLIYFQGNSAPDKSGLPSDRFSAERTGGSVSTLTIQRTQQEDSAVYLCASSFLDMPRDTQYFGPGTRLTVL.